This is a list of T cell receptor beta chains from one sample in a study of Graves' ophthalmopathy and Graves' hyperthyroidism. TCRdb recomputed calls from the multiplex PCR reads with MiXCR, one row per CDR3 protein. The data hold roughly 160,000 distinct CDR3 sequences, with around 39% observed a single time. The sample comprised peripheral blood. These receptors all come from a man younger than 45 with Graves' ophthalmopathy. The CDR3 runs from the conserved cysteine through the conserved F or W. Each record gives: clone size, J gene, D gene, V gene, CDR3 DNA, CDR3 protein. A D gene is named only where the DNA matches it firmly. Where a row states a size, it is once, few, many or the class of an expanded clone; other rows omit it.

clone_size: few; j_call: TRBJ2-7; d_call: TRBD2; v_call: TRBV6-1; cdr3_nt: TGTGCCAGCAGTAGTAGCGGGGGGAGCTCCTACGAGCAGTACTTC; cdr3_aa: CASSSSGGSSYEQYF
clone_size: .; j_call: TRBJ1-1; d_call: .; v_call: TRBV6-1; cdr3_nt: TGTGCCAGCAGTGATATGGCCCTGGTAGCTGAAGCTTTCTTT; cdr3_aa: CASSDMALVAEAFF
clone_size: many; j_call: TRBJ2-7; d_call: .; v_call: TRBV28; cdr3_nt: TGTGCCAGCAGTTTAGGGTTAGGAGACAGCTCCTACGAGCAGTACTTC; cdr3_aa: CASSLGLGDSSYEQYF
clone_size: once; j_call: TRBJ1-2; d_call: .; v_call: TRBV10-3; cdr3_nt: TGTGCCATCAGTGACTCCGGGCTCTATGGCTACACCTTC; cdr3_aa: CAISDSGLYGYTF
clone_size: many; j_call: TRBJ2-7; d_call: TRBD2; v_call: TRBV27; cdr3_nt: TGTGCCAGCAGCCGAGCGGGAGGAGGCCTCGAGCAGTACTTC; cdr3_aa: CASSRAGGGLEQYF
clone_size: many; j_call: TRBJ2-7; d_call: .; v_call: TRBV6-5; cdr3_nt: TGTGCCAGCAGTTCCCTGGAAGCGGGCTTGAGCTCCTACGAGCAGTACTTC; cdr3_aa: CASSSLEAGLSSYEQYF
clone_size: many; j_call: TRBJ1-3; d_call: .; v_call: TRBV24-1; cdr3_nt: TGTGCCACCAGTGATTCCTTCTCTGGAAACACCATATATTTT; cdr3_aa: CATSDSFSGNTIYF
clone_size: .; j_call: TRBJ2-7; d_call: TRBD2; v_call: TRBV7-2; cdr3_nt: TGTGCCAGCAGCTCCCAGGGACTAGCGGGCCTGGAGCAGTACTTC; cdr3_aa: CASSSQGLAGLEQYF
clone_size: many; j_call: TRBJ2-7; d_call: TRBD2; v_call: TRBV13; cdr3_nt: TGTGCCAGCAGCCCCCGGGGGGGACACGAGCAGTACTTC; cdr3_aa: CASSPRGGHEQYF
clone_size: .; j_call: TRBJ1-6; d_call: .; v_call: TRBV5-1; cdr3_nt: TGCGCCAGCAGCTTGGAGGGCCGCCGGGATTCACCCCTCCACTTT; cdr3_aa: CASSLEGRRDSPLHF
clone_size: .; j_call: TRBJ1-1; d_call: TRBD1; v_call: TRBV11-2; cdr3_nt: TGTGCCAGCAGCCATGACAGGGATCGTCCAGGTATAACTGAAGCTTTCTTT; cdr3_aa: CASSHDRDRPGITEAFF
clone_size: .; j_call: TRBJ2-5; d_call: .; v_call: TRBV11-2; cdr3_nt: TGTGCCAGCGGGCTAGCGCAGGGGACCCAGTACTTC; cdr3_aa: CASGLAQGTQYF
clone_size: .; j_call: TRBJ2-7; d_call: .; v_call: TRBV28; cdr3_nt: TGTGCCAGCAGTTTAATCCCTATAGCAGGGCCCTACGAGCAGTACTTC; cdr3_aa: CASSLIPIAGPYEQYF
clone_size: few; j_call: TRBJ1-1; d_call: .; v_call: TRBV6-2/TRBV6-3; cdr3_nt: TGTGCCAGCAGTTACTCGCCAGGAGTGAACACTGAAGCTTTCTTT; cdr3_aa: CASSYSPGVNTEAFF
clone_size: many; j_call: TRBJ2-5; d_call: .; v_call: TRBV9; cdr3_nt: TGTGCCAGCAGCGTAGCCGGTAGAAACCAAGAGACCCAGTACTTC; cdr3_aa: CASSVAGRNQETQYF
clone_size: once; j_call: TRBJ2-7; d_call: .; v_call: TRBV2; cdr3_nt: TGTGCCAGCAGTGGGGGTTTTGGGGACGAGCAGTACTTC; cdr3_aa: CASSGGFGDEQYF
clone_size: .; j_call: TRBJ1-1; d_call: .; v_call: TRBV6-1; cdr3_nt: TGTGCCAGCATCCAAGACAGCCTGGAAGCTTTCTTT; cdr3_aa: CASIQDSLEAFF
clone_size: many; j_call: TRBJ2-7; d_call: TRBD1; v_call: TRBV11-3; cdr3_nt: TGTGCCAGCAGCCGAACGGACAGGGGACTCTACGAGCAGTACTTC; cdr3_aa: CASSRTDRGLYEQYF
clone_size: many; j_call: TRBJ2-2; d_call: .; v_call: TRBV20-1; cdr3_nt: TGCAGTGCTAATGCGGAAACCTCGAACACCGGGGAGCTGTTTTTT; cdr3_aa: CSANAETSNTGELFF
clone_size: .; j_call: TRBJ1-2; d_call: TRBD1; v_call: TRBV15; cdr3_nt: TGTGCCACCAGCGGACAGGGGGTCCATGGCTACACCTTC; cdr3_aa: CATSGQGVHGYTF
clone_size: many; j_call: TRBJ1-6; d_call: .; v_call: TRBV5-1; cdr3_nt: TGCGCCAGCAGCTTGGACAGGGAGGATTCACCCCTCCACTTT; cdr3_aa: CASSLDREDSPLHF
clone_size: many; j_call: TRBJ2-7; d_call: .; v_call: TRBV6-5; cdr3_nt: TGTGCCAGCGGGGACGGAACCATCTACTACGAGCAGTACTTC; cdr3_aa: CASGDGTIYYEQYF
clone_size: many; j_call: TRBJ2-7; d_call: .; v_call: TRBV5-1; cdr3_nt: TGCGCCAGCAGCTTGGCCGGGTGGGACGAGCAGTACTTC; cdr3_aa: CASSLAGWDEQYF
clone_size: many; j_call: TRBJ1-2; d_call: .; v_call: TRBV24-1; cdr3_nt: TGTGCCACCAGTGACACGGGACCGCCCTATGGCTACACCTTC; cdr3_aa: CATSDTGPPYGYTF
clone_size: once; j_call: TRBJ1-6; d_call: .; v_call: TRBV20-1; cdr3_nt: TGCAGTGCTAAGACTGACATCCCGACCCTCCACTTT; cdr3_aa: CSAKTDIPTLHF
clone_size: .; j_call: TRBJ1-6; d_call: .; v_call: TRBV2; cdr3_nt: TGTGCCAGCAGTGACAGGGTCCATTCGCCCCTCCACTTT; cdr3_aa: CASSDRVHSPLHF
clone_size: once; j_call: TRBJ2-7; d_call: .; v_call: TRBV6-1; cdr3_nt: TGTGCCAGCAGTGAAGCTTGGTCCGACTACGAGCAGTACTTC; cdr3_aa: CASSEAWSDYEQYF
clone_size: .; j_call: TRBJ2-2; d_call: TRBD2; v_call: TRBV7-3; cdr3_nt: TGTGCCAGCAGCTTAACTTTGTTAGCGGGAATCACCGGGGAGCTGTTTTTT; cdr3_aa: CASSLTLLAGITGELFF
clone_size: many; j_call: TRBJ2-7; d_call: .; v_call: TRBV5-1; cdr3_nt: TGTGCCAGCAGTTTACAGGGCTACGAGCAGTACTTC; cdr3_aa: CASSLQGYEQYF
clone_size: .; j_call: TRBJ2-7; d_call: TRBD1; v_call: TRBV6-2/TRBV6-3; cdr3_nt: TGTGCCAGCCAAAGGGCAGGGACAGTCTACGAGCAGTACTTC; cdr3_aa: CASQRAGTVYEQYF
clone_size: once; j_call: TRBJ1-2; d_call: .; v_call: TRBV27; cdr3_nt: TGTGCCAGCAGTTTATGGTCAGGAAACTATGGCTACACCTTC; cdr3_aa: CASSLWSGNYGYTF
clone_size: many; j_call: TRBJ2-2; d_call: .; v_call: TRBV28; cdr3_nt: TGTGCCAGCAGTTTACCAGGGCTCGGGGAGCTGTTTTTT; cdr3_aa: CASSLPGLGELFF
clone_size: many; j_call: TRBJ2-2; d_call: .; v_call: TRBV29-1; cdr3_nt: TGCAGCGTTGAAACTAAGGGGACCGGGGAGCTGTTTTTT; cdr3_aa: CSVETKGTGELFF
clone_size: .; j_call: TRBJ2-7; d_call: TRBD1; v_call: TRBV11-2; cdr3_nt: TGTGCCAGCAGCAAGACCAGGGGACAGGGAACCCAAATGCTCTACGAGCAGTACTTC; cdr3_aa: CASSKTRGQGTQMLYEQYF
clone_size: .; j_call: TRBJ1-1; d_call: TRBD1; v_call: TRBV10-3; cdr3_nt: TGTGCCATCTCGGACAGGGCGAACACTGAAGCTTTCTTT; cdr3_aa: CAISDRANTEAFF
clone_size: many; j_call: TRBJ1-2; d_call: TRBD1; v_call: TRBV10-3; cdr3_nt: TGTGCCATCAGTCCGACAGGGGACTATGGCTACACCTTC; cdr3_aa: CAISPTGDYGYTF
clone_size: many; j_call: TRBJ2-7; d_call: TRBD1; v_call: TRBV6-5; cdr3_nt: TGTGCCAGCAGTTACTCTGGGACAGGGTATGGCGAGCAGTACTTC; cdr3_aa: CASSYSGTGYGEQYF
clone_size: many; j_call: TRBJ2-2; d_call: TRBD2; v_call: TRBV28; cdr3_nt: TGTGCCAGCAGTTCTGGGGGGCGCGGGAGGCCCACCGGGGAGCTGTTTTTT; cdr3_aa: CASSSGGRGRPTGELFF
clone_size: many; j_call: TRBJ2-7; d_call: .; v_call: TRBV6-5; cdr3_nt: TGTGCCAGCAGTTACTCTGATGTTGGGTCCTACGAGCAGTACTTC; cdr3_aa: CASSYSDVGSYEQYF
clone_size: few; j_call: TRBJ2-5; d_call: TRBD1; v_call: TRBV6-5; cdr3_nt: TGTGCCAGCAGTTGGCGAGGGGGCCGGGAGACCCAGTACTTC; cdr3_aa: CASSWRGGRETQYF
clone_size: .; j_call: TRBJ1-2; d_call: .; v_call: TRBV6-1; cdr3_nt: TGTGCCAGCAGCCGGGGGACTTCGGGCCCTCCTAACTATGGCTACACCTTC; cdr3_aa: CASSRGTSGPPNYGYTF
clone_size: many; j_call: TRBJ2-7; d_call: .; v_call: TRBV6-5; cdr3_nt: TGTGCCAGCAGTTACAGGCACCACTCCTACGAGCAGTACTTC; cdr3_aa: CASSYRHHSYEQYF
clone_size: many; j_call: TRBJ2-7; d_call: TRBD1; v_call: TRBV19; cdr3_nt: TGTGCCAGTAGTGGATGGACAGGGGGAATGTACGAGCAGTACTTC; cdr3_aa: CASSGWTGGMYEQYF
clone_size: many; j_call: TRBJ1-2; d_call: .; v_call: TRBV6-4; cdr3_nt: TGTGCCAGCAGCTCGGGACGGGTGAGCTATGGCTACACCTTC; cdr3_aa: CASSSGRVSYGYTF
clone_size: many; j_call: TRBJ1-1; d_call: .; v_call: TRBV12-3/TRBV12-4; cdr3_nt: TGTGCCAGCAGCCCCCGTGGGCCCCTATGGGCTTTCTTT; cdr3_aa: CASSPRGPLWAFF